The 26 T cell receptor beta chains listed next were all sequenced from one sample in a study of shared clonotypes between healthy human individuals. TCRdb's copy holds only in-frame clones and misses some; the assay was immunoSEQ multiplex PCR. The sample has some 1.5 million clones, 95% to 97% seen once; the top ten hold 0.95% to 1.5%. The sequenced sample consisted of naive CD4+ T cells sorted from blood. Specified subset: CD45RA+ positively selected. These receptors came from a man under 40 in good health.

This chain connects TRBV27 to TRBJ2-3, with D possibly TRBD1 on 6 matching bases. The germline V gene encodes CDR1 MNHEY and CDR2 SMNVEV (reference sequence). The CDR3 sequence is 13 residues long. Trimming removed 5 bases at V and 3 bases at J, with 9 bases between. CDR3 in amino acids: CASSGGRTDTQYF. The CDR3 DNA follows: TGTGCCAGCAGTGGGGGCCGAACAGATACGCAGTATTTT.

The rearrangement uses TRBV4-3 and TRBJ2-5; D is possibly TRBD1 (6 bases). V lost 2 bases to trimming and J lost 1 base, with 11 bases between them. Germline V CDR1 and CDR2: LGHNA, YSLEER. CDR3 length equals 15 residues. The CDR3 DNA is TGCGCCAGCAGCCAATCTAGGGGGTCCCAAGAGACCCAGTACTTC. Its translation: CASSQSRGSQETQYF.

This sequence joins TRBV10-3 and TRBJ2-3; 11 nucleotides match TRBD2. Germline V gene data show CDR1 as ENHRY and CDR2 as SYGVKD. CDR3 length: 15 amino acids. Trimming took 2 bases from V and 3 from J; bases not matched to a gene: 1. The CDR3 DNA reads TGTGCCATCAGTGAGCGACTAGCGGGGACAGATACGCAGTATTTT. Protein: CAISERLAGTDTQYF.

The chain combines TRBV7-9 with TRBJ2-7; D tentatively fits TRBD1 or TRBD2 (5 bases each). Trimming removed 0 bases at V and 5 bases at J, with 14 bases between. CDR3 size: 15 residues. CDR1 SEHNR and CDR2 FQNEAQ come from the germline V gene (reference sequence). CDR3 amino acids: CASSLAGTVVDEQYF. The CDR3 bases are TGTGCCAGCAGCTTAGCCGGGACGGTGGTCGACGAGCAGTACTTC.

This clone has only one observation. The V call is TRBV9, the J call TRBJ2-3, with D tentatively TRBD1 (5 bases). Germline V gene data show CDR1 as SGDLS and CDR2 as YYNGEE. The CDR3 consists of 16 residues. The V gene lost 4 bases and the J gene lost 0 bases, with 15 bases spanning the gap. This CDR3 reads CASSTSTASSTDTQYF. In DNA, the CDR3 is TGTGCCAGCAGCACGTCGACAGCATCTAGCACAGATACGCAGTATTTT.

This clone was seen just once. This chain joins TRBV4-1 and TRBJ2-2, with unresolved D. V lost 1 base and J 3 bases, leaving 9 bases between the germline ends. There are 15 residues in the CDR3. The germline gives CDR1 MGHRA, CDR2 YSYEKL. The CDR3 DNA is TGCGCCAGCAGCCAAGTATCCAGGTACACCGGGGAGCTGTTTTTT. Protein product: CASSQVSRYTGELFF.

This chain links TRBV18 with TRBJ2-3; D is uncertain. With 5 bases removed from V and 0 bases from J, the gap between germline ends came to 6 bases. Germline V gene data show CDR1 as KGHSH and CDR2 as LQKENI. This CDR3 region has 13 residues. The CDR3 DNA follows: TGTGCCAGCTCAGGGATGAGCACAGATACGCAGTATTTT. Amino acids: CASSGMSTDTQYF.

The rearrangement uses TRBV14 and TRBJ1-5, with D tentatively TRBD1 (5 bases). CDR3 length equals 12 residues. Germline-derived CDR1 and CDR2 are SGHDN and FVKESK. Trimming took off 2 bases at V and 13 bases at J, with 12 bases between the two ends. The CDR3 DNA reads TGTGCCAGCAGCCAAATGACTGGGGCTCAGCATTTT. Translating gives CASSQMTGAQHF.

Remarks on this clone: This sample includes further DNA sequences coding for the same CDR3. This chain links TRBV5-1 with TRBJ1-1; no definite D call. Looked up from germline, CDR1 is SGHRS and CDR2 is YFSETQ. The length of the CDR3 is 14 residues. V was shortened by 0 bases and J by 0 bases, with 6 bases between the two germline ends. The CDR3 here is CASSLGSVNTEAFF. CDR3 in DNA: TGCGCCAGCAGCTTGGGGTCGGTGAACACTGAAGCTTTCTTT.

Remarks on this clone: The sample contains more than one DNA sequence encoding this CDR3. The J gene is TRBJ1-1, the V gene TRBV7-8; D uncertain. V was pared by 5 bases and J by 0 bases, with 10 bases between. The CDR3 totals 14 residues. In germline, CDR1 is SGHVS, CDR2 FQNEAQ. CDR3 amino acids: CASSPTGMNTEAFF. CDR3 nucleotides: TGTGCCAGCAGCCCGACCGGAATGAACACTGAAGCTTTCTTT.

The chain couples TRBV7-6 to TRBJ2-7; D ambiguous. V was cut by 5 bases and J by 3 bases, with 8 bases left in between. There are 12 residues in the CDR3. CDR1 is SGHVS, CDR2 FNYEAQ, per germline. CDR3 nucleotides: TGTGCCAGCAGCCACCCGGGCTACGAGCAGTACTTC. This sequence encodes CASSHPGYEQYF.

This chain connects TRBV15 to TRBJ2-7, with 7 nucleotides matching TRBD1. Per germline, CDR1 LNHNV and CDR2 YYDKDF (reference sequence). V lost 3 bases to trimming and J lost 2 bases; unmatched junction nucleotides: 7. This CDR3 spans 15 amino acids. Here the CDR3 DNA reads TGTGCCACCAGCAGCCTAAAGACAGGGACCTACGAGCAGTACTTC. This gives the protein CATSSLKTGTYEQYF.

The chain is built from TRBV30 and TRBJ2-7; D unclear. The CDR3 sequence is 12 residues long. V was trimmed by 3 bases and J by 4 bases, leaving 10 bases between them. Germline CDR1 and CDR2: GTSNPN and SVGIG (reference sequence). For the CDR3, the DNA is TGTGCCTGGAGGGGCTCCTTTTACGAGCAGTACTTC. It translates to CAWRGSFYEQYF.

The chain uses TRBV5-5 and TRBJ1-3; D gene uncertain. Trimming removed 5 bases from V and 2 bases from J, with 8 bases in between. This CDR3 comprises 13 residues. Looked up from germline, CDR1 is SGHKS and CDR2 is YYEKEE (reference sequence). The DNA of the CDR3 is TGTGCCAGCAGGAGGGAGGCTGGAAACACCATATATTTT. This encodes CASRREAGNTIYF.

The chain links TRBV27 to TRBJ2-4; possibly TRBD1 for D (5 bases). There are 15 residues in the CDR3. V was cut by 4 bases and J by 0 bases, with 10 bases left in between. CDR1 is MNHEY, CDR2 SMNVEV, per germline (reference sequence). CDR3 DNA: TGTGCCAGCAGTTCCAGACAGTTAGCCAAAAACATTCAGTACTTC. As protein: CASSSRQLAKNIQYF.

This chain links TRBV9 with TRBJ2-1, with D possibly matching TRBD2 (5 bases). The germline V gene has CDR1 SGDLS and CDR2 YYNGEE. Deletions cut 0 bases from V and 8 bases from J, with 12 bases between. The length of the CDR3 is 14 residues. The CDR3 DNA follows: TGTGCCAGCAGCGTAGATAGGCCCGGGGATGAGCAGTTCTTC. The encoded protein is CASSVDRPGDEQFF.

V and J are TRBV29-1 and TRBJ2-2; D is perhaps TRBD1 (5 bases). The CDR3 consists of 13 residues. V gave up 4 bases and J gave up 4 bases, with 10 bases separating them. Germline loops: CDR1 SQVTM, CDR2 ANQGSEA. CDR3 nucleotide sequence: TGCAGCGTTGTGACAGTACTCACCGGGGAGCTGTTTTTT. Translating gives CSVVTVLTGELFF.

The chain employs TRBV10-1 and TRBJ2-7; 7 positions match TRBD2. The ends lost 1 base at V and 6 bases at J; junction bases unmatched: 18. Germline CDR1 WNHNN, CDR2 SYGVQD (reference sequence). The CDR3 is 18 residues long. The CDR3 DNA is TGCGCCAGCAGTGAGTTGCGGGAGCTAGAGGTACCCCCATCCGAGCAGTACTTC. Protein product: CASSELRELEVPPSEQYF.

J is TRBJ1-3 and V is TRBV5-1, with no clear D. The germline V and J ends were trimmed by 4 bases and 9 bases, with 8 bases remaining between them. CDR3 length: 11 residues. Per germline, CDR1 SGHRS and CDR2 YFSETQ. CDR3 in DNA: TGCGCCAGCAGCGACGGGTTCACCATATATTTT. Translating it yields CASSDGFTIYF.

The chain recombines TRBV18 with TRBJ2-7; D may be TRBD2 (6 bases). The V end lost 2 bases, the J end lost 6 bases, and 11 bases lay between the germline ends. The CDR3 has 13 amino acids. The germline V gene encodes CDR1 KGHSH and CDR2 LQKENI. As DNA, the CDR3 is TGTGCCAGCTCACCAAACGGAGGGGCCGAGCAGTACTTC. Its translation is CASSPNGGAEQYF.

This chain joins TRBV25-1 and TRBJ1-5, with D tentatively TRBD1 (5 bases). The CDR3 has 13 residues. CDR1 MGHDK and CDR2 SYGVNS come from the germline V gene. V shed 4 bases and J shed 8 bases, with 12 bases lying between them. CDR3 sequence reads: CASSGLSGKPQHF. The CDR3 region has the DNA TGTGCCAGCAGTGGATTGTCAGGGAAGCCCCAGCATTTT.

The CDR3 sequence is CAISEYGVRDTEAFF. CDR3 nucleotide sequence: TGTGCCATCAGTGAATACGGCGTGAGGGACACTGAAGCTTTCTTT. The gene calls are TRBV10-3 and TRBJ1-1; D is undetermined. CDR1 and CDR2 from the germline V gene are ENHRY and SYGVKD. Between the trimmed V and J ends, which lost 3 bases and 3 bases, there was a span of 14 bases. The CDR3 runs 15 residues.

The V gene is TRBV18, the J gene TRBJ2-3; D perhaps matches TRBD2 (6 bases). This CDR3 is 14 amino acids long. Germline loops: CDR1 KGHSH, CDR2 LQKENI. V lost 0 bases, J lost 6 bases, and 10 bases lay in between. The CDR3 sequence: CASSPPGSRDTQYF. CDR3 bases: TGTGCCAGCTCACCACCCGGGAGTAGGGATACGCAGTATTTT. The whole variable domain, remainder taken from reference TRBV18 and TRBJ2-3, is NAGVMQNPRHLVRRRGQEARLRCSPMKGHSHVYWYRQLPEEGLKFMVYLQKENIIDESGMPKERFSAEFPKEGPSILRIQQVVRGDSAAYFCASSPPGSRDTQYFGPGTRLTVL.

DNA for the CDR3: TGTGCCAGCAGCGCCTCCGGGGGTCAGACCCAGTACTTC. Translated, it gives CASSASGGQTQYF. The V gene is TRBV9, the J gene TRBJ2-5, with D perhaps TRBD2 (6 bases). CDR3 length: 13 amino acids. Trimming took off 3 bases at V and 6 bases at J, with 12 bases between the two ends. Germline V gene sequence: CDR1 SGDLS, CDR2 YYNGEE.

The chain joins TRBV7-6 to TRBJ2-3, with D perhaps TRBD2 (6 bases). Germline loops: CDR1 SGHVS, CDR2 FNYEAQ. The length of the CDR3 is 16 residues. Trimming took 0 bases from V and 6 from J, leaving 16 bases between them. CDR3 region: CASSLARGLYRDTQYF. DNA of the CDR3: TGTGCCAGCAGCTTAGCGCGGGGACTTTACAGGGATACGCAGTATTTT.

This rearrangement joins TRBV4-1 to TRBJ1-1, with D maybe TRBD1 (6 bases). The germline gives CDR1 MGHRA, CDR2 YSYEKL. CDR3 length: 14 residues. Trimming took off 11 bases at V and 0 bases at J, with 16 bases between the two ends. The CDR3 coding sequence is TGCGCCTCCCAGGACAGTCCCATGAACACTGAAGCTTTCTTT. Encoded protein: CASQDSPMNTEAFF.